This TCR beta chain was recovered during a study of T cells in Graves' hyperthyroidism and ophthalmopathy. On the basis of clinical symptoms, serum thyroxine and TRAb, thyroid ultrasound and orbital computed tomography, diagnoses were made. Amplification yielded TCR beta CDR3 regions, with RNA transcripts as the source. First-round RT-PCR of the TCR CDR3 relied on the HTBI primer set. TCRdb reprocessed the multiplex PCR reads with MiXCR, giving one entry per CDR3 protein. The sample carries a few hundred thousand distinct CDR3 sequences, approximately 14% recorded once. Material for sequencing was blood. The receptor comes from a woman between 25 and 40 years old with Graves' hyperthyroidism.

In nucleotides, the CDR3 is TGTGCCAGCAGCTTATCGACCCGGGAGCTGTTTTTT. Its translation: CASSLSTRELFF. The chain carries TRBV7-3 and TRBJ2-2; D gene ambiguous. This CDR3 has 12 amino acids. Looked up from germline, CDR1 is SGHTA and CDR2 is FQGTGA. Trimming pared 2 bases from V and 9 bases from J, leaving 7 bases between.